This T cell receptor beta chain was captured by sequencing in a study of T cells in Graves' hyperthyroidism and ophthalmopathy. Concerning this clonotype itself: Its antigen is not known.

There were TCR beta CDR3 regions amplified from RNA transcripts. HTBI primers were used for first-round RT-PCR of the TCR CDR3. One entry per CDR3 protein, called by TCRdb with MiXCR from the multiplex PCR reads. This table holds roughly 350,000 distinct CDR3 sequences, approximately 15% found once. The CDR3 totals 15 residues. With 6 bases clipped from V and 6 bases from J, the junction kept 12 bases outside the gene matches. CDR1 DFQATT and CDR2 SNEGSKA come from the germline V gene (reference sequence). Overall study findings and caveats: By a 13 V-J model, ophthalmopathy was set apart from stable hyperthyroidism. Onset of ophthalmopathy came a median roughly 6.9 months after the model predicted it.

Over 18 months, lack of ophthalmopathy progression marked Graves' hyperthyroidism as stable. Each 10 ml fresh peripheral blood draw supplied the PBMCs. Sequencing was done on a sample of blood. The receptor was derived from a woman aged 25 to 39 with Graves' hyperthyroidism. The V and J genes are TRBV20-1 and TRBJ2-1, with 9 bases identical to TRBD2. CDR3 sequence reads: CSARWREGGVNEQFF. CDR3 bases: TGCAGTGCCAGGTGGCGGGAGGGAGGGGTCAATGAGCAGTTCTTC.